A single sample is the source of the 12 T cell receptor beta chains below, sequenced in a study of Ad26.COV2.S vaccination and SARS-CoV-2 variants. The repertoire was sequenced with immunoSEQ multiplex PCR; TCRdb's copy has only in-frame clones and lacks some. Among under 600,000 clones listed, 80% to 90% were seen once. Sample treatment: approximately 18 received Ad26.COV2.S at low or high dose, single or two shots; about five received placebo; per-sample allocation not given. The study sampled participants on day 63 after the first vaccine or placebo injection. The sequencing used peripheral blood, collected in a trial of Ad26.COV2.S vaccine versus placebo. The origin of the receptors is a person between 18 and 59 years old who received the Ad26.COV2.S COVID-19 vaccine or a placebo.

This clone was seen once. This sequence joins TRBV29-1 and TRBJ2-5; D gene unclear. The length of the CDR3 is 12 residues. Trimming took off 7 bases at V and 0 bases at J, with 9 bases between the two ends. Germline V gene lookup returns CDR1 SQVTM and CDR2 ANQGSEA. The CDR3 is CSGGLYQETQYF. The CDR3 DNA sequence: TGCAGCGGAGGCCTGTACCAAGAGACCCAGTACTTC.

This clone has just one count. V usage is TRBV11-2 and J usage is TRBJ1-4, with 9 nucleotides matching TRBD1. Trimming removed 5 bases from V and 0 bases from J; junction bases left unmatched: 7. There are 17 residues in the CDR3. CDR1 and CDR2 from the germline V gene are SGHAT and FQNNGV. The CDR3 spells CASSRGQGGSTNEKLFF. Written as DNA, the CDR3 is TGTGCCAGCAGCCGGGGACAGGGCGGTTCAACTAATGAAAAACTGTTTTTT.

Turning to this clone: The same CDR3 arises from other DNA sequences in this sample as well. The CDR3 region has the DNA TGTGCCAGCAGCGTAGCAGGGAACACTGAAGCTTTCTTT. Amino acids: CASSVAGNTEAFF. The chain combines TRBV9 with TRBJ1-1; D unclear. The V gene lost 0 bases and the J gene lost 1 base, with 4 bases spanning the gap. The CDR3 loop spans 13 amino acids. Germline V gene sequence: CDR1 SGDLS, CDR2 YYNGEE.

The V gene is TRBV9, the J gene TRBJ2-5, with 8 bases lining up with TRBD1. The trim removed 8 bases at V and 4 bases at J, leaving 4 bases unmatched. Per germline, CDR1 SGDLS and CDR2 YYNGEE. This CDR3 has 12 residues. The CDR3 spells CASNRGTETQYF. In nucleotides, the CDR3 is TGTGCCAGTAACAGGGGGACAGAGACCCAGTACTTC.

Details on this clone: The sample has other DNA sequences that encode this CDR3 too. The rearrangement uses TRBV9 and TRBJ1-3; D gene ambiguous. Germline lookup yields CDR1 SGDLS and CDR2 YYNGEE. Trimming left V 0 bases short and J 4 bases short, with 5 bases between. This CDR3 spans 13 amino acids. CDR3 region: CASSVVGGNTIYF. Written as DNA, the CDR3 is TGTGCCAGCAGCGTAGTCGGAGGAAACACCATATATTTT.

V is TRBV10-2 and J is TRBJ2-3; TRBD2 matches 8 bases. The CDR3 totals 13 residues. Per the germline V gene, CDR1 is WSHSY and CDR2 is SAAADI. V lost 6 bases, J lost 3 bases, and 2 bases stayed unmatched. CDR3 sequence: CASRSGRTDTQYF. DNA for the CDR3: TGCGCCAGCAGGAGCGGGAGAACAGATACGCAGTATTTT.

This clone was picked up one time. The CDR3 reads CASSPGRRPGELFF. CDR3 coding DNA: TGTGCCAGCAGCCCAGGGAGGAGGCCCGGGGAGCTGTTTTTT. This chain uses TRBV7-9 with TRBJ2-2; possible D gene TRBD2, 6 bases. Germline values: CDR1 SEHNR, CDR2 FQNEAQ (reference sequence). The length of the CDR3 is 14 residues. V was clipped by 5 bases and J by 6 bases, with 13 bases between them.

V and J are TRBV29-1 and TRBJ2-5; D perhaps matches TRBD2 (5 bases). The CDR3 totals 13 residues. In germline, CDR1 is SQVTM, CDR2 ANQGSEA. V lost 8 bases, J lost 5 bases, and 18 bases lay in between. CDR3 residues: CSYLPEGWETQYF. The CDR3 DNA sequence: TGCAGCTACTTACCCGAGGGTTGGGAGACCCAGTACTTC.

The V call is TRBV23-1, the J call TRBJ2-7, with 9 bases fitting TRBD2. TRBV23-1 belongs to the ORF category, with a function that is uncertain. There are 13 residues in the CDR3. The ends lost 4 bases at V and 5 bases at J; junction bases unmatched: 3. The CDR3 nucleotides read TGCGCCAGCAGTCTAGCGGGGGAGGACGAGCAGTACTTC. This sequence encodes CASSLAGEDEQYF.

The chain uses TRBV3-1 (or the pseudogene TRBV3-2) and TRBJ2-1; D remains ambiguous. The CDR3 extends over 15 amino acids. Germline values: CDR1 LGHDT, CDR2 YNNKEL (reference sequence). Trimming took 1 base from V and 0 from J, leaving 7 bases between them. DNA for the CDR3: TGTGCCAGCAGCCAAGTTGGTTCCTCCTACAATGAGCAGTTCTTC. It translates to CASSQVGSSYNEQFF.

The V and J genes are TRBV24-1 and TRBJ2-3, with 10 nucleotides matching TRBD2. Trimming took 2 bases from V and 3 from J; bases not matched to a gene: 7. CDR1 KGHDR and CDR2 SFDVKD come from the germline V gene. The CDR3 spans 17 residues. The CDR3 reads CATSDYASGRGTDTQYF. CDR3 DNA sequence: TGTGCCACCAGTGATTACGCTAGCGGGAGAGGGACAGATACGCAGTATTTT.

The rearrangement links TRBV14 to TRBJ1-1; possible D gene TRBD1, 5 bases. Germline values: CDR1 SGHDN, CDR2 FVKESK. This CDR3 region has 11 residues. Between the trimmed V and J ends, which lost 2 bases and 8 bases, there was a span of 6 bases. The CDR3 protein is CASSQTGEAFF. As DNA, the CDR3 is TGTGCCAGCAGCCAAACAGGAGAAGCTTTCTTT.